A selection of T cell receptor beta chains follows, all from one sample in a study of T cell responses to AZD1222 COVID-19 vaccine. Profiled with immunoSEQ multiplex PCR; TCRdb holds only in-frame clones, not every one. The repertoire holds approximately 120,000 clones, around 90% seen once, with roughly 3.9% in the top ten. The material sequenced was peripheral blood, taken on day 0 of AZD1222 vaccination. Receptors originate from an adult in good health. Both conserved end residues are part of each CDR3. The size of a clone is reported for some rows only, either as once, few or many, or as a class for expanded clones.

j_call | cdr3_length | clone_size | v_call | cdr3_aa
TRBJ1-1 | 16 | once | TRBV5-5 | CASSKDSSVGDTEAFF
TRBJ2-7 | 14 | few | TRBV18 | CASSAGQGFYEQYF
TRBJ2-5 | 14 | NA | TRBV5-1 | CASSLTPEKETQYF
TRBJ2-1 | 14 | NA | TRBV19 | CASSIGSGNNEQFF
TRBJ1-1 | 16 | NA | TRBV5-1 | CASSLVGQGGGTEAFF
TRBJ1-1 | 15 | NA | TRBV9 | CASSGTSRGLAEAFF
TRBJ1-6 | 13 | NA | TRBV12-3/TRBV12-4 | CASSLAADSALHF
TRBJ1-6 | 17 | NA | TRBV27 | CASSFYGTASHNSPLHF
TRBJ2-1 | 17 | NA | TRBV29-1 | CSAEGRGGPRSYNEQFF
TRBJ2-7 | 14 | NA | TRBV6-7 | CASSYPVGSPEQYF